This is a list of T cell receptor beta chains from one sample in a study of vaccination and CD4 T cells after COVID-19. TCRdb independently ran MiXCR on the PCR reads; one entry per CDR3 protein. Of some 16,000 distinct CDR3 sequences listed, less than 75% are singletons. Material: CD4+ T cells from blood, obtained after SARS-CoV-2 vaccination. These receptors were collected from a human donor who had recovered from COVID-19. Each CDR3 is given with its conserved first and last residue. The D gene is left open where the match is weak. Some rows have no size entry. The others give once, few or many, or a class for an expanded clone.

>TRBV20-1|TRBD1|-|TRBJ2-7
CSAGQAVIYEQYF
TGCAGTGCGGGACAGGCGGTCATCTACGAGCAGTACTTC
>TRBV20-1|TRBD2|-|TRBJ2-3
CSARDYASGSDTQYF
TGCAGTGCTAGAGATTATGCCAGCGGGAGTGATACGCAGTATTTT
>TRBV7-9|-|-|TRBJ2-7
CASSLALMGTRVSYEQYF
TGTGCCAGCAGCTTAGCGCTGATGGGCACGCGAGTATCCTACGAGCAGTACTTC
>TRBV15|-|few|TRBJ1-5
CATSRDRPDSAGPQHF
TGTGCCACCAGTCGGGACCGTCCGGACTCTGCAGGGCCCCAGCATTTT
>TRBV6-1|TRBD1|few|TRBJ1-1
CASRNQGRDRGRYTEAFF
TGTGCCAGCAGGAACCAGGGCCGGGACAGGGGGCGGTATACTGAAGCTTTCTTT
>TRBV7-9|-|-|TRBJ1-2
CASSSDRPTPYGYTF
TGTGCCAGCAGCTCGGACAGACCGACGCCCTATGGCTACACCTTC
>TRBV15|TRBD2|once|TRBJ2-1
CATSSRLAEINNEQFF
TGTGCCACCAGCAGCAGGCTAGCGGAAATTAACAATGAGCAGTTCTTC
>TRBV7-9|-|few|TRBJ2-7
CASSSGGADYEQYF
TGTGCCAGCAGCTCCGGCGGGGCAGACTACGAGCAGTACTTC
>TRBV27|-|-|TRBJ1-4
CASSFRGRSEKLFF
TGTGCCAGCAGTTTCCGGGGACGCAGTGAAAAACTGTTTTTT
>TRBV7-9|TRBD2|once|TRBJ2-5
CASSRTSGRETQYF
TGTGCCAGCAGCCGGACTAGCGGGAGAGAGACCCAGTACTTC
>TRBV2|-|-|TRBJ2-1
CASIMDAYNEQFF
TGTGCCAGCATAATGGACGCCTACAATGAGCAGTTCTTC
>TRBV5-1|-|-|TRBJ2-5
CASSLGGAGQETQYF
TGCGCCAGCAGCTTGGGGGGGGCGGGTCAAGAGACCCAGTACTTC
>TRBV20-1|-|-|TRBJ2-7
CSATPVVGYEQYF
TGCAGTGCAACCCCAGTGGTCGGCTACGAGCAGTACTTC
>TRBV19|TRBD2|-|TRBJ2-5
CASSIGTSRWETQYF
TGTGCCAGTAGTATAGGGACTAGTCGGTGGGAGACCCAGTACTTC
>TRBV20-1|TRBD1|once|TRBJ1-5
CSARDRGRNNQPQHF
TGCAGTGCCAGGGACAGGGGTAGGAACAATCAGCCCCAGCATTTT
>TRBV15|TRBD1|-|TRBJ1-6
CATSAGQVYSPLHF
TGTGCCACCAGCGCTGGACAGGTTTACTCACCCCTCCACTTT
>TRBV7-2|TRBD1|-|TRBJ2-3
CASTPGQGTDTQYF
TGTGCCAGCACCCCGGGACAGGGAACAGATACGCAGTATTTT
>TRBV7-2|-|-|TRBJ2-2
CASSLGGTREWSGELFF
TGTGCCAGCAGCTTAGGGGGTACTAGGGAGTGGTCCGGGGAGCTGTTTTTT
>TRBV19|TRBD1|-|TRBJ2-1
CASSTGGNEQFF
TGTGCCAGTAGCACAGGGGGGAATGAGCAGTTCTTC
>TRBV6-1|TRBD1|few|TRBJ1-2
CASSEQQGVYGYTF
TGTGCCAGCAGTGAACAACAGGGGGTCTATGGCTACACCTTC
>TRBV19|-|-|TRBJ2-6
CASSIGGSGANVLTF
TGTGCCAGTAGTATCGGGGGCTCTGGGGCCAACGTCCTGACTTTC
>TRBV7-3|-|-|TRBJ1-1
CASRVTANTEAFF
TGTGCCAGCAGGGTTACAGCGAACACTGAAGCTTTCTTT
>TRBV7-3|TRBD1|few|TRBJ1-2
CASSLTGDGGYTF
TGTGCCAGCAGCTTGACAGGGGACGGCGGCTACACCTTC
>TRBV20-1|TRBD2|-|TRBJ2-7
CSVLRIAGVGYEQYF
TGCAGTGTTCTGAGAATAGCGGGAGTCGGCTACGAGCAGTACTTC
>TRBV2|TRBD2|few|TRBJ2-7
CASRTSGSYEQYF
TGTGCCAGCAGGACTAGCGGCTCCTACGAGCAGTACTTC
>TRBV15|TRBD1|-|TRBJ1-2
CATSRDRGTGSYGYTF
TGTGCCACCAGCAGAGATCGCGGGACAGGGTCCTATGGCTACACCTTC
>TRBV20-1|TRBD2|-|TRBJ2-1
CSATGKPGLGHNEQFF
TGCAGTGCTACAGGAAAGCCGGGACTAGGCCACAATGAGCAGTTCTTC
>TRBV20-1|-|-|TRBJ2-5
CSGKSETQYF
TGCAGTGGAAAGTCGGAGACCCAGTACTTC
>TRBV6-5|TRBD1|-|TRBJ1-1
CASSSHQGQGNTEAFF
TGTGCCAGCAGTTCACACCAAGGACAGGGGAACACTGAAGCTTTCTTT
>TRBV7-3|-|once|TRBJ2-1
CASSPDGGSNEQFF
TGTGCCAGCAGCCCCGACGGGGGAAGCAATGAGCAGTTCTTC
>TRBV24-1|TRBD1|-|TRBJ2-7
CATSDSDRVSHEQYF
TGTGCCACCAGTGACTCCGACAGGGTTAGCCACGAGCAGTACTTC
>TRBV28|-|-|TRBJ1-5
CASSRINNQPQHF
TGTGCCAGCAGCCGGATAAACAATCAGCCCCAGCATTTT
>TRBV20-1|-|-|TRBJ2-2
CSARHGEILPGELFF
TGCAGTGCTAGACACGGGGAGATTCTCCCCGGGGAGCTGTTTTTT
>TRBV7-9|-|-|TRBJ2-7
CASSLGVEQYF
TGTGCCAGCAGCTTAGGGGTCGAGCAGTACTTC
>TRBV2|-|few|TRBJ2-5
CASLSGVQETQYF
TGTGCCAGCCTTAGTGGGGTCCAAGAGACCCAGTACTTC
>TRBV6-5|-|once|TRBJ2-7
CASSYSTHAMRSYEQYF
TGTGCCAGCAGTTACTCGACACACGCAATGAGGTCCTACGAGCAGTACTTC
>TRBV6-5|-|-|TRBJ1-1
CASSYRGRTEAFF
TGTGCCAGCAGTTATAGAGGTCGCACTGAAGCTTTCTTT
>TRBV28|-|few|TRBJ1-1
CASSRPLNTEAFF
TGTGCCAGCAGTCGACCGTTGAACACTGAAGCTTTCTTT
>TRBV24-1|-|few|TRBJ2-2
CATSDSLGKINTGELFF
TGTGCCACCAGTGATTCGTTGGGTAAGATTAACACCGGGGAGCTGTTTTTT